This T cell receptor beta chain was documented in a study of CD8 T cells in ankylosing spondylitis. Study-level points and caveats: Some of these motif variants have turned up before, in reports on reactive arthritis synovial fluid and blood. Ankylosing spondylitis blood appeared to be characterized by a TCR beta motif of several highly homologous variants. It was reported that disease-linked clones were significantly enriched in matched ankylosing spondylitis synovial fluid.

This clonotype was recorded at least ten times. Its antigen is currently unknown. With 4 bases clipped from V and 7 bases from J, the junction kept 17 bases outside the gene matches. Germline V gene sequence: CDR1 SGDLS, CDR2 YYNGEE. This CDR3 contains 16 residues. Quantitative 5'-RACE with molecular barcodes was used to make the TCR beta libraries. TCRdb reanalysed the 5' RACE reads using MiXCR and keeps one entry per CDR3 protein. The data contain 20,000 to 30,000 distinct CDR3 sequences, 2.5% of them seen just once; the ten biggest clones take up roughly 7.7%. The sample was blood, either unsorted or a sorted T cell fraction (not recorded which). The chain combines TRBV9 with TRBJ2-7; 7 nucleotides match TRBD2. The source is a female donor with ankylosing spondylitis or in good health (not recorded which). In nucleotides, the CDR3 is TGTGCCAGCAGCCCTAATAGGGCGGGAGCTTTTGGTGAGCAGTACTTC. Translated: CASSPNRAGAFGEQYF.